These 4 T cell receptor beta chains share one sample of origin, sequenced in a study of blood T cell repertoires in COVID-19. Profiling relied on immunoSEQ multiplex PCR, and the TCRdb table lists in-frame clones only, not all of them. The sample includes 120,000 to 150,000 clones, 85% to 90% of them seen just once. Sequenced: peripheral blood. The receptors were gathered from a woman aged 60-75 years with acute or convalescent COVID-19.

The genes are TRBV29-1 and TRBJ1-2; 10 nucleotides match TRBD1. CDR1 SQVTM and CDR2 ANQGSEA come from the germline V gene. The CDR3 is made up of 12 amino acids. V lost 7 bases, J lost 6 bases, and 5 bases stayed unmatched. For the CDR3, the DNA is TGCAGCGGAGGGACAGGGGAAAATGGCTACACCTTC. It encodes CSGGTGENGYTF.

The V call is TRBV4-1, the J call TRBJ2-7; 10 bases fit TRBD2. The junction had 10 bases not matched to a gene; V was cut back by 1 base and J by 1 base. Germline V gene sequence: CDR1 MGHRA, CDR2 YSYEKL. The CDR3 has 18 residues. CDR3 coding DNA: TGCGCCAGCAGCCAAGCCCTCCGGGGTAGCGGGGGGTCCTACGAGCAGTACTTC. It specifies CASSQALRGSGGSYEQYF.

This chain joins TRBV6-2 or TRBV6-3 and TRBJ1-2; 8 bases agree with TRBD1. V lost 5 bases, J lost 7 bases, and 12 bases stayed unmatched. Germline V gives CDR1 MNHEY, CDR2 SVGEGT. This CDR3 has 15 amino acids. The CDR3 loop is CASSNPEGQARGYTF. The CDR3 nucleotides are TGTGCCAGCAGTAACCCGGAGGGACAGGCCCGTGGCTACACCTTC.

Concerning this clone: The sample carries other DNA sequences with the same CDR3. CDR3 amino acids: CASSYGGSTDTQYF. Here the CDR3 DNA reads TGTGCCAGCAGTTACGGCGGTAGCACAGATACGCAGTATTTT. V gene TRBV6-5 combines with J gene TRBJ2-3; the D is unclear. Trimming stripped 2 bases from V and 0 bases from J, with 6 bases between. This CDR3 spans 14 amino acids. In germline, CDR1 is MNHEY, CDR2 SVGAGI.